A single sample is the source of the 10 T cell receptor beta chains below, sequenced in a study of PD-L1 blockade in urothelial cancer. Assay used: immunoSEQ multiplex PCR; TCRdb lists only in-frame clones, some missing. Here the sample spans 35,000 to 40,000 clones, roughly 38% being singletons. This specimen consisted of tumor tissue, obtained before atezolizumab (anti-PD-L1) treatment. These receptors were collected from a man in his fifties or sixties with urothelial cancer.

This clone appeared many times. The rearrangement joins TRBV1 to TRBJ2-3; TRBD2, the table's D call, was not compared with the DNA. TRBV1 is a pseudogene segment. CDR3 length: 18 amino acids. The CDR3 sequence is CASSQRASGASSTDTQYF. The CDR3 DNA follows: TGCGCCAGCAGCCAAAGGGCTAGCGGGGCCTCTAGCACAGATACGCAGTATTTT.

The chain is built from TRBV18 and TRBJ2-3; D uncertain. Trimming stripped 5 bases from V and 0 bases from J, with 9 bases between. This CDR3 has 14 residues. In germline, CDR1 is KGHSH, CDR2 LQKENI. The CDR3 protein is CASSTISSTDTQYF. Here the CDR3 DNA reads TGTGCCAGCTCAACAATTTCTAGCACAGATACGCAGTATTTT.

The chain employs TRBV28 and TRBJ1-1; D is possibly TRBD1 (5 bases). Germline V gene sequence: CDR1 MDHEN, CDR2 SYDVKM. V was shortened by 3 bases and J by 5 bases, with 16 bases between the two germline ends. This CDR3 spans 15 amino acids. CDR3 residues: CASSFRRGRGTEAFF. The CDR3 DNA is TGTGCCAGCAGTTTCCGGAGGGGTCGGGGAACTGAAGCTTTCTTT. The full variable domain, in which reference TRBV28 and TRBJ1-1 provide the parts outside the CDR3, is DVKVTQSSRYLVKRTGEKVFLECVQDMDHENMFWYRQDPGLGLRLIYFSYDVKMKEKGDIPEGYSVSREKKERFSLILESASTNQTSMYLCASSFRRGRGTEAFFGQGTRLTVV.

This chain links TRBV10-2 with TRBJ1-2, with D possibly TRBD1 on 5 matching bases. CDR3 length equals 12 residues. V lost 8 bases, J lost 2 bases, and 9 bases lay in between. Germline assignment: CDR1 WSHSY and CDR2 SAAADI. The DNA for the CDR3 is TGCGCCAGCGGTGGGGCGAACTATGGCTACACCTTC. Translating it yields CASGGANYGYTF.

The CDR3 coding sequence is TGTGCCAGCTCACCTTCCGGGACGTCGAGCTCCTACGAGCAGTACTTC. Protein: CASSPSGTSSSYEQYF. The rearrangement links TRBV18 to TRBJ2-7; D tentatively reads TRBD1 or TRBD2 (5 bases each). From germline, CDR1 is KGHSH and CDR2 LQKENI. The CDR3 has 16 amino acids. Trimming took 3 bases from V and 0 from J, leaving 15 bases between them.

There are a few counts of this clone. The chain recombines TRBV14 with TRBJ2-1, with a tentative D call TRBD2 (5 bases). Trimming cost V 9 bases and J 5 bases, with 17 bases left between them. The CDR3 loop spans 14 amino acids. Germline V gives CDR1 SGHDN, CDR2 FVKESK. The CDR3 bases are TGTGCCAGACTAACGAGCGGAATGGACAATGAGCAGTTCTTC. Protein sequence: CARLTSGMDNEQFF. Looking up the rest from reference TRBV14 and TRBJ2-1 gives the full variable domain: EAGVTQFPSHSVIEKGQTVTLRCDPISGHDNLYWYRRVMGKEIKFLLHFVKESKQDESGMPNNRFLAERTGGTYSTLKVQPAELEDSGVYFCARLTSGMDNEQFFGPGTRLTVL.

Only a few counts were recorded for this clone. In DNA form, the CDR3 reads TGTGCCAGCAGTTTAGGGTCCTTGGATGGCTACACCTTC. It specifies CASSLGSLDGYTF. The rearrangement links TRBV28 to TRBJ1-2; D not certain. From germline, CDR1 is MDHEN and CDR2 SYDVKM. Deletions cut 2 bases from V and 6 bases from J, with 10 bases between. The CDR3 runs to 13 residues.

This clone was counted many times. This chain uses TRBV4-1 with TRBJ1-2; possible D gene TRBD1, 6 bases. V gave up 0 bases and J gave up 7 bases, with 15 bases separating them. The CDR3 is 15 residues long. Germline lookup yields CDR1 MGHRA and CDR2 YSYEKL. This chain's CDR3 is CASSQDQGPLFGYTF. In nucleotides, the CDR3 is TGCGCCAGCAGCCAAGATCAGGGGCCGCTTTTTGGCTACACCTTC.

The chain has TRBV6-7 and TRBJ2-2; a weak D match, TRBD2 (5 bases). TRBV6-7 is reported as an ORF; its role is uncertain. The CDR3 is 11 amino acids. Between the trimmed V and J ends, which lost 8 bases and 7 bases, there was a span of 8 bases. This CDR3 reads CASHEGGELFF. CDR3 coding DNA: TGTGCCAGCCATGAGGGCGGGGAGCTGTTTTTT.

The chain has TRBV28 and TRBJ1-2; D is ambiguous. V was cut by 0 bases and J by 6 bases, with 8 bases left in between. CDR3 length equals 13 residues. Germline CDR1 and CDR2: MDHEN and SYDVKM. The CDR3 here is CASSLWAMDGYTF. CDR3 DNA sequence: TGTGCCAGCAGTTTATGGGCAATGGATGGCTACACCTTC.